What follows is one T cell receptor (beta chain) and its context. What this receptor recognizes is not known. It has no much larger one-base neighbor in the sample; base qualities were not kept. The data derive from a study of blood T cell repertoires in COVID-19 (dated by TCRdb to 2018 to 2020). In the study overall: Samples covering the acute and convalescent phases of COVID-19 were provided by collaborators in the United States, Italy and Spain. The prospective study material was composed of cDNA or gDNA derived from T cells, B-cell-depleted T cells, or PBMCs. The dataset comprised deeply sampled blood TCRbeta repertoires from subjects exposed to, actively infected with, or recovered from COVID-19. The repertoires were made available in a free public database intended to serve as a resource for research on the immune response to SARS-CoV-2. The samples were drawn from the first 160 participants of the ongoing ImmuneRACE study and from 950 to 1,500 subjects provided by 6 global collaborators. The sample metadata nearly always contained a de-identified subject ID, COVID-19 status, age in years and sex. Where available, HLA class I and class II types were taken from metadata supplied by the sample provider and were not determined by assay-based typing. The paper as a whole reports these results and caveats: The amount of clinical and demographic metadata varied by source and participant and was provided uncurated.

TCRbeta CDR3 regions were amplified from genomic DNA by means of the immunoSEQ Assay, a bias-controlled multiplex PCR. Turning to the authors' computational methods: Within the assay, amplification of reference gene primers was used to estimate how many nucleated cells each sample contained. To quantify the absolute abundance of each unique TCRbeta CDR3 rearrangement, sequence reads were collapsed and filtered. For each sample, productive Simpson clonality was calculated as the square root of Simpson's diversity index across productive rearrangements. TCRdb provides this immuneACCESS table in a form limited to in-frame rearrangements. Some clones are lacking; in checked studies, under half of them reflect an unresolved V gene, and why the rest are absent is not known. V and J calls and clone size come straight from that table; D and trimming were deduced from the DNA. The sample yields a few hundred thousand clones; around 91% were counted once. The ten top clones hold around 0.98% of the sample.

One collaborating source in Seattle enrolled patients while the patients were actively infected and followed the patients over time throughout the course of disease. Each collaborating institution followed its own protocols to collect whole blood in K2EDTA tubes. For TCRbeta analysis, collaborators shipped samples as frozen whole blood, isolated PBMCs, or DNA extracted from either of those sample types. From the cysteine up to the phenylalanine, the CDR3 has a length of 16 residues. The read is trimmed to its CDR3 DNA, 48 bases read in frame from base 1. Per the germline V gene (reference sequence), SGHNT is the CDR1 and YYREEE is the CDR2. V and J are trimmed by 4 bases and 2 bases, and the gene matches miss 5 bases of the junction.

The V and J genes are TRBV5-4 and TRBJ1-5; TRBD1 matches 11 bases in the middle. The sequenced sample consisted of peripheral blood. This TCR came from a woman aged 40 to 55 with COVID-19, enrolled during active disease. The bases read TGTGCCAGCAGCAGATGGGGACAGGGGGGCAATCAGCCCCAGCATTTT. It specifies CASSRWGQGGNQPQHF.